These T cell receptor beta chains were read from a single sample in a study of siplizumab effects on memory and regulatory T cells. Measured with immunoSEQ multiplex PCR; TCRdb has only the in-frame clones, and not every one. The table records roughly 100,000 clones, approximately 93% of them present only once. Sequenced material: Tregs sorted from blood. The receptors were sampled from a human donor in good health. Each CDR3 is given with its conserved first and last residue. D genes are given only for firm matches. Some rows have no size entry. The others give once, few or many, or a class for an expanded clone.

CDR3 protein,CDR3 DNA,J gene,clone size,V gene,CDR3 length,D gene
CASSGLRPEQFF,TGTGCCAGCAGCGGACTAAGGCCTGAGCAGTTCTTC,TRBJ2-1,.,TRBV2,12,.
CSARTGDTIYF,TGCAGTGCTAGAACAGGAGACACCATATATTTT,TRBJ1-3,.,TRBV20-1,11,.
CASSPGQGNTIYF,TGTGCCAGCAGCCCGGGACAGGGAAACACCATATATTTT,TRBJ1-3,.,TRBV14,13,TRBD1
CASTKAGNYGYTF,TGTGCCAGTACCAAGGCGGGTAACTATGGCTACACCTTC,TRBJ1-2,.,TRBV19,13,.
CASSLLGGRAYNEQFF,TGTGCCAGCAGCTTATTGGGCGGGAGGGCATACAATGAGCAGTTCTTC,TRBJ2-1,.,TRBV7-9,16,TRBD2
CAWSPAPLGGPSTDTQYF,TGTGCCTGGAGTCCAGCCCCACTAGGGGGGCCTAGCACAGATACGCAGTATTTT,TRBJ2-3,.,TRBV30,18,.
CASSLGGERTEAFF,TGTGCCAGCAGCTTAGGAGGGGAACGGACTGAAGCTTTCTTT,TRBJ1-1,.,TRBV7-9,14,.
CASSSRTMNGYTF,TGCGCCAGCAGCTCGAGAACTATGAATGGCTACACCTTC,TRBJ1-2,.,TRBV5-1,13,.
CASSPLAGTKNEKLFF,TGTGCCAGTTCTCCACTTGCCGGGACAAAGAATGAAAAACTGTTTTTT,TRBJ1-4,.,TRBV19,16,.
CASSTTTGNRHF,TGTGCCAGCAGCACTACTACCGGGAACCGGCATTTT,TRBJ1-5,.,TRBV7-8,12,.
CASSPTGGAAEQYF,TGTGCCAGCAGCCCAACCGGGGGGGCAGCCGAGCAGTACTTC,TRBJ2-7,.,TRBV7-3,14,TRBD2
CASSVVGVADTQYF,TGTGCCAGCAGCGTAGTCGGGGTCGCGGATACGCAGTATTTT,TRBJ2-3,.,TRBV9,14,.
CASRDRQGGTGELFF,TGCGCCAGCAGGGACAGACAGGGGGGAACCGGGGAGCTGTTTTTT,TRBJ2-2,few,TRBV5-1,15,TRBD1